The 17 T cell receptor beta chains in this list originate from one sample, sequenced in a study of PD-1 blockade in classical Hodgkin lymphoma. The repertoire was sequenced with immunoSEQ multiplex PCR; TCRdb's copy has only in-frame clones and lacks some. The data contain about 23,000 clones, over 90% of them singletons. Time point in this sample: newly diagnosed, previously untreated cHL patient sample. Magnetic negative selection purified CD4+ T cells from thawed PBMCs. The sample was CD4+ T cells from blood. The receptors come from a human donor with classical Hodgkin lymphoma.

The CDR3, as DNA: TGTGCCACCAGCTCAACAATACAGGAAGTCGATGAGCAGTTCTTC. Residues: CATSSTIQEVDEQFF. V usage is TRBV15 and J usage is TRBJ2-1; TRBD1 is a possible D gene (5 bases). The CDR3 runs 15 residues. Trimming removed 5 bases from V and 8 bases from J, with 19 bases in between. Per germline, CDR1 LNHNV and CDR2 YYDKDF (reference sequence).

V and J are TRBV9 and TRBJ2-3; TRBD2 agrees at 9 bases. Germline V lookup: CDR1 SGDLS, CDR2 YYNGEE. This CDR3 is 14 amino acids long. V trimming: 2 bases; J trimming: 4 bases; junction bases outside the gene matches: 2. In DNA form, the CDR3 reads TGTGCCAGCAGCGTGCGGGGGGGCCCAGATACGCAGTATTTT. This encodes CASSVRGGPDTQYF.

The chain carries TRBV7-9 and TRBJ2-3; perhaps TRBD1 as D (5 bases). This CDR3 has 18 amino acids. V lost 4 bases to trimming and J lost 0 bases, with 20 bases between them. Germline V CDR1 and CDR2: SEHNR, FQNEAQ (reference sequence). The CDR3 spells CASSSPLKGMLSTDTQYF. In DNA, the CDR3 is TGTGCCAGCAGCTCTCCCCTAAAGGGGATGTTGAGCACAGATACGCAGTATTTT.

The chain employs TRBV18 and TRBJ2-2, with TRBD2 matching over 7 bases. In germline, CDR1 is KGHSH, CDR2 LQKENI. V shed 0 bases and J 4 bases; nucleotides not matched to a gene: 2. The length of the CDR3 is 15 residues. CDR3 nucleotide sequence: TGTGCCAGCTCACCACCGGGGAGGGGCACCGGGGAGCTGTTTTTT. Residues: CASSPPGRGTGELFF.

In its sample, this clone was seen once. The chain has TRBV7-6 and TRBJ2-3; 7 nucleotides align to TRBD2. The CDR3 loop spans 18 amino acids. In germline, CDR1 is SGHVS, CDR2 FNYEAQ. V lost 2 bases to trimming and J lost 0 bases; unmatched junction nucleotides: 11. CDR3 bases: TGTGCCAGCAGCTTACCTGGGGGGACTACCACTAGCACAGATACGCAGTATTTT. Protein sequence: CASSLPGGTTTSTDTQYF.

The V gene is TRBV4-1, the J gene TRBJ2-1; D ambiguous. The CDR3 covers 11 residues. The V gene's germline CDR1 is MGHRA and CDR2 YSYEKL. V dropped 4 bases and J dropped 4 bases, with 2 bases sitting between them. CDR3 coding DNA: TGCGCCAGCAGCCGATACAATGAGCAGTTCTTC. As protein: CASSRYNEQFF.

V usage is TRBV11-3 and J usage is TRBJ1-2; no firm D call. The CDR3 runs 16 residues. Trimming removed 5 bases at V and 6 bases at J, with 22 bases between. Germline V gene data show CDR1 as SGHNT and CDR2 as YENEEA. As DNA, the CDR3 is TGTGCCAGCAGCCTGACTGGCGCGTGGGTTCACCATGGCTACACCTTC. It yields the protein CASSLTGAWVHHGYTF.

V usage is TRBV7-2 and J usage is TRBJ2-2; TRBD1 agrees at 10 bases. The CDR3 spans 15 residues. Germline CDR1 SGHTA, CDR2 FQGNSA. V lost 5 bases, J lost 7 bases, and 7 bases stayed unmatched. CDR3 coding DNA: TGTGCCAGCAGCCGGGACAGGGGATTTGGCGGGGAGCTGTTTTTT. This translates into CASSRDRGFGGELFF.

Here the CDR3 reads CASTRTGQRSNQPQHF. The CDR3, as DNA: TGTGCCAGTACCAGGACAGGGCAAAGGAGCAATCAGCCCCAGCATTTT. The chain carries TRBV19 and TRBJ1-5; 8 nucleotides line up with TRBD1. CDR3 length: 16 residues. Germline assignment: CDR1 LNHDA and CDR2 SQIVND (reference sequence). After removal of 7 bases from V and 1 base from J, the junction contained 9 bases not matched to a gene.

This chain joins TRBV7-2 and TRBJ1-1, with D hard to call. The CDR3 has 14 amino acids. Germline values: CDR1 SGHTA, CDR2 FQGNSA. Trimming removed 2 bases from V and 1 base from J, with 8 bases in between. The CDR3 region has the DNA TGTGCCAGCAGCTTACAACTTGCGAACACTGAAGCTTTCTTT. Amino acid sequence: CASSLQLANTEAFF.

The chain uses TRBV7-8 and TRBJ2-4, with 11 bases lining up with TRBD2. Germline loops: CDR1 SGHVS, CDR2 FQNEAQ. J lost 6 bases, V lost 5 bases, and 0 bases had no gene match. The CDR3 covers 13 residues. The CDR3 bases are TGTGCCAGCAGCGGGACTAGCGGAAACATTCAGTACTTC. Its translation: CASSGTSGNIQYF.

The chain joins TRBV29-1 to TRBJ2-3; 9 bases line up with TRBD1. Germline CDR1 is SQVTM and CDR2 is ANQGSEA. This CDR3 is 13 amino acids long. The junction had 5 bases not matched to a gene; V was cut back by 7 bases and J by 3 bases. CDR3 loop: CSALGQGTDTQYF. CDR3 DNA: TGCAGCGCATTGGGACAGGGTACAGATACGCAGTATTTT.

J is TRBJ2-2 and V is TRBV7-9, with TRBD1 matching 9 bases. Per germline, CDR1 SEHNR and CDR2 FQNEAQ (reference sequence). The V segment lost 6 bases and the J segment 0 bases; nucleotides outside the gene matches: 5. This CDR3 has 16 residues. The CDR3 reads CASRKRQGANTGELFF. For the CDR3, the DNA is TGTGCCAGCAGGAAACGACAGGGGGCGAACACCGGGGAGCTGTTTTTT.

The chain recombines TRBV27 with TRBJ1-1, with D possibly matching TRBD1 (6 bases). V was shortened by 7 bases and J by 4 bases, with 16 bases between the two germline ends. CDR3 length: 14 residues. Germline V gene data show CDR1 as MNHEY and CDR2 as SMNVEV (reference sequence). The CDR3 sequence is CASTLRRGGTEAFF. The DNA of the CDR3 is TGTGCCAGCACCTTAAGGAGAGGGGGCACTGAAGCTTTCTTT.

In its sample, this clone was seen a few times. The chain couples TRBV2 to TRBJ1-3; a weak D match, TRBD1 (5 bases). Germline loops: CDR1 SNHLY, CDR2 FYNNEI. Trimming removed 10 bases at V and 3 bases at J, with 13 bases between. This CDR3 has 13 residues. CDR3 residues: CATKSDSGNTIYF. Here the CDR3 DNA reads TGTGCCACCAAAAGCGACAGTGGAAACACCATATATTTT.

This sequence joins TRBV27 and TRBJ1-4; 7 bases line up with TRBD1. CDR1 and CDR2 (germline): MNHEY, SMNVEV (reference sequence). The CDR3 spans 15 residues. The trim removed 9 bases at V and 8 bases at J, leaving 15 bases unmatched. The CDR3 nucleotides read TGTGCCAGGAAGACGACAGGGTCAGCTGGAGAAAAACTGTTTTTT. The encoded protein is CARKTTGSAGEKLFF.

This chain joins TRBV28 and TRBJ2-2; 7 nucleotides match TRBD1. After removal of 6 bases from V and 6 bases from J, the junction contained 13 bases not matched to a gene. The CDR3 contains 16 residues. Germline V gene lookup returns CDR1 MDHEN and CDR2 SYDVKM. The CDR3 DNA follows: TGTGCCAGCAGCCCTCCGGGACAGTCCCCCCCCGGGGAGCTGTTTTTT. It translates to CASSPPGQSPPGELFF.